The text below deals with one T cell receptor beta chain. The specificity of this receptor is unknown. No base quality information exists; no much larger clone differs at one position. The library was generated by PCR. Sequenced on an Illumina HiSeq 2500. Molecular barcoding was employed in the preparation of TCR libraries, with unique molecular identifiers being used to normalize TCRbeta repertoire quantification. TCRdb took the public reads, trimmed them with fastp at Q25, ran MiXCR for clone calling and kept in-frame beta chains. Each CDR3 protein appears once, grouped with its most common genes and DNA. The table for this sample lists some 300,000 distinct CDR3 sequences; approximately 7.3% of them were counted only once. Clones ranked in the top ten supply approximately 9.1% of the sample. This record comes from a study of T-cell reconstitution after alpha-beta-depleted transplantation in children (dated by TCRdb to about 2016). Study-wide context: T-cell immune reconstitution after TCRalphabeta/CD19-depleted allogeneic hematopoietic cell transplantation in children was quantitatively tracked in the study by means of TCR repertoire profiling.

Reading the label with the study, this specimen's treatment or condition is: allogeneic hematopoietic cell transplantation with graft depleted of TCRalphabeta T cells and CD19 B cells. TCRalphabeta/CD19-depleted allogeneic hematopoietic cell grafts were given to the transplant recipients, all of whom were children. Results and caveats for the whole study, not just this receptor: About two months after transplant, the apparently early recovery of alphabetaT-cell counts reportedly depended on just several hundred clones that had expanded rapidly and came from non-depleted graft cells. Over the following months the frequencies of hyperexpanded clones went down, and after one year T-cell counts and TCRbeta diversity were mostly credited to newly produced T cells. In some patients, high TCRbeta diversity at day 60 was attributed to recipient T cells and intrathymic progenitors that had survived conditioning.

The sequence was obtained from a female patient between 2 and 10 years old who had a stem cell transplant for Fanconi anemia, so the T cells may come from the graft donor. Specimen: peripheral blood, collected 360 days after TCRalphabeta/CD19-depleted stem cell transplant.

Read as DNA, the sequence is TGCGCCAGCAGCCAAGGACTCCAGAACTATGGCTACACCTTC. Its protein reads: CASSQGLQNYGYTF. This chain joins TRBV4-3 to TRBJ1-2; no confident D gene assignment can be made. At the junction V is shortened by 1 base and J by 2 bases, with 8 bases in between. The CDR1 and CDR2 encoded by the germline V gene are LGHNA and YSLEER. The CDR3 goes from the cysteine to the phenylalanine over 14 residues. Only the CDR3 region is kept as DNA, spanning 42 bases read in frame from base 1.